This TCR beta chain is drawn from a study of OX40 agonist ivuxolimab in advanced cancers. The repertoire was sequenced with immunoSEQ multiplex PCR; TCRdb's copy has only in-frame clones and lacks some. The repertoire holds over 150,000 clones, with 85% to 95% as singletons. The sequencing here drew on CD4+ or CD8+ T cells sorted from blood, taken in a trial of the OX40 agonist ivuxolimab. This clonotype originated in an adult with an advanced solid tumor such as melanoma, head and neck, liver or kidney cancer.

The CDR3 region is CAWKDNPSTNEKLFF. CDR3 sequence (DNA): TGTGCCTGGAAGGACAACCCGTCAACTAATGAAAAACTGTTTTTT. This chain uses TRBV30 with TRBJ1-4; possible D gene TRBD1, 5 bases. Trimming took off 4 bases at V and 0 bases at J, with 12 bases between the two ends. The CDR3 is 15 residues long. CDR1 and CDR2 from the germline V gene are GTSNPN and SVGIG (reference sequence).